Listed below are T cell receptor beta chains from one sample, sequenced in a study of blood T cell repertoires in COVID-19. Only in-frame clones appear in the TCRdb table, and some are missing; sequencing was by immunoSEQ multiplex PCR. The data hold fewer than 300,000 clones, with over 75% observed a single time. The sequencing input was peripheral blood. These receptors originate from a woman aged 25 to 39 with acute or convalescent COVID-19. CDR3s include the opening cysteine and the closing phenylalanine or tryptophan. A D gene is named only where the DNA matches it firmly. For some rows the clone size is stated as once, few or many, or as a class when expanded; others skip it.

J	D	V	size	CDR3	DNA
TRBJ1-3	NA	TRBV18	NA	CASSPVTSGNTIYF	TGTGCCAGCTCACCAGTAACATCTGGAAACACCATATATTTT
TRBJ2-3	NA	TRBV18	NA	CASSPSGTDTQYF	TGTGCCAGCTCACCTTCGGGGACAGATACGCAGTATTTT
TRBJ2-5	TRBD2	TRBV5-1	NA	CASSKKAGGETQYF	TGCGCCAGCAGCAAAAAAGCGGGAGGGGAGACCCAGTACTTC
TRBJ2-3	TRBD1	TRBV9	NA	CASSPPGTGGNTDTQYF	TGTGCCAGCAGCCCCCCGGGGACAGGGGGGAACACAGATACGCAGTATTTT
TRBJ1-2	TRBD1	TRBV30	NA	CAWSVQAGGYGYTF	TGTGCCTGGAGTGTACAGGCAGGGGGGTATGGCTACACCTTC
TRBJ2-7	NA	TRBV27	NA	CASSLYGREAYEQYF	TGTGCCAGCAGTTTATACGGGCGGGAAGCCTACGAGCAGTACTTC
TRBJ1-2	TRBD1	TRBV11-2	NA	CASSLVEGAPYGYTF	TGTGCCAGCAGCTTAGTCGAGGGGGCCCCCTATGGCTACACCTTC
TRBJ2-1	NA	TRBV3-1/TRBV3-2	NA	CASSTLGANNEQFF	TGTGCCAGCAGCACCCTCGGAGCCAACAATGAGCAGTTCTTC
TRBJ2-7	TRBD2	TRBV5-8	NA	CASSFLAGGLEQYF	TGTGCCAGCAGCTTTCTAGCGGGAGGGCTTGAGCAGTACTTC
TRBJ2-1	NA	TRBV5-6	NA	CASNLGGANNEQFF	TGTGCCAGTAATTTGGGGGGAGCTAACAATGAGCAGTTCTTC
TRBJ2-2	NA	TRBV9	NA	CASSFRAGENTGELFF	TGTGCCAGCAGCTTCAGAGCGGGTGAGAACACCGGGGAGCTGTTTTTT
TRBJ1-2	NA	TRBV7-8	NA	CASSWTFDYGYTF	TGTGCCAGCAGCTGGACATTCGACTATGGCTACACCTTC
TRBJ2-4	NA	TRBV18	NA	CASSPVITRADPKNIQYF	TGTGCCAGCTCACCGGTTATTACCAGGGCGGATCCCAAAAACATTCAGTACTTC
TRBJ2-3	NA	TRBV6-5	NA	CASRIDFSDTQYF	TGTGCCAGCAGGATAGATTTTTCGGATACGCAGTATTTT
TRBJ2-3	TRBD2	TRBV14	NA	CASSQAGTSGAGYF	TGTGCCAGCAGCCAAGCCGGGACTAGCGGGGCCGGGTATTTT
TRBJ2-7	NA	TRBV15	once	CATSSAGLPYEQYF	TGTGCCACCAGCAGTGCGGGTTTACCCTACGAGCAGTACTTC
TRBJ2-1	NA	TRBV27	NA	CASSLRTVSSYNEQFF	TGTGCCAGCAGTTTGCGGACAGTTAGCTCCTACAATGAGCAGTTCTTC
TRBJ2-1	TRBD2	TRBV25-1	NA	CASSGTSDNNEQFF	TGTGCCAGCTCCGGGACTAGCGACAACAATGAGCAGTTCTTC
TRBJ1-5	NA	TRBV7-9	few	CASSPSGGGNNQPQHF	TGTGCCAGCAGCCCTAGCGGTGGGGGAAACAATCAGCCCCAGCATTTT
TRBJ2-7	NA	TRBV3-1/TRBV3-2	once	CASSQDDSCWEQYF	TGTGCCAGCAGCCAAGATGACAGTTGCTGGGAGCAGTACTTC
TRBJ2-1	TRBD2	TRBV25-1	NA	CASSEYPAGGGNEQFF	TGTGCCAGCAGTGAATATCCAGCGGGAGGCGGGAATGAGCAGTTCTTC
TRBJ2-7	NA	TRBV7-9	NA	CASSLVSGSYEQYF	TGTGCCAGCAGCTTAGTATCAGGCTCCTACGAGCAGTACTTC
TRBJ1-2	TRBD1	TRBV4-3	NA	CASSLNRGREDYTF	TGCGCCAGCAGCCTCAACAGGGGGCGCGAAGACTACACCTTC
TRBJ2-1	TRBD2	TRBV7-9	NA	CASSLALAGGPNEQFF	TGTGCCAGCAGCTTAGCCTTAGCGGGAGGGCCTAATGAGCAGTTCTTC
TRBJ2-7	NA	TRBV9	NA	CASSVTDNYEQYF	TGTGCCAGCAGCGTAACGGACAACTACGAGCAGTACTTC
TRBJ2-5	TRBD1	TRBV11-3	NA	CASSTPADREETQYF	TGTGCCAGCAGCACCCCGGCGGACAGGGAAGAGACCCAGTACTTC
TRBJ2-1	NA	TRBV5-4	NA	CASSLSSYNEQFF	TGTGCCAGCAGCTTATCGTCCTACAATGAGCAGTTCTTC
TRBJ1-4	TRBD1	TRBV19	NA	CASSIVGTGAEKLFF	TGTGCCAGTAGTATAGTGGGGACAGGGGCGGAAAAACTGTTTTTT
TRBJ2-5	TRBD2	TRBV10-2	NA	CASSVSGSRETQYF	TGCGCCAGCAGTGTTAGCGGGTCTCGGGAGACCCAGTACTTC
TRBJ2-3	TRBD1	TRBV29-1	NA	CSDLTGHADTQYF	TGCAGCGACCTGACAGGGCATGCAGATACGCAGTATTTT
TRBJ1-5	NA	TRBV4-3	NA	CASSQREGGNQPQHF	TGCGCCAGCAGCCAAAGGGAGGGTGGCAATCAGCCCCAGCATTTT
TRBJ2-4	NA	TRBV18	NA	CASSPRDWGFEYF	TGTGCCAGCTCACCGAGGGACTGGGGATTCGAGTACTTC
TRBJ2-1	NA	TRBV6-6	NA	CASSLDSYNEQFF	TGTGCCAGCAGCCTTGACAGTTACAATGAGCAGTTCTTC
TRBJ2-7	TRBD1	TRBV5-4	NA	CASSLGDRGRSYEQYF	TGTGCCAGCAGCTTGGGGGACAGGGGAAGGTCCTACGAGCAGTACTTC
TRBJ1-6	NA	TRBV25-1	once	CASSAPYSPLHF	TGTGCCAGCAGTGCGCCCTACTCACCCCTCCACTTT
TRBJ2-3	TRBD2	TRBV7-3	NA	CASSPIAGAGTDTQYF	TGTGCCAGCAGCCCCATAGCGGGAGCAGGTACAGATACGCAGTATTTT
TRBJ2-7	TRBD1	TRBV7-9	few	CASSLGVGQELYEQYF	TGTGCCAGCAGCTTAGGTGTGGGACAGGAATTGTACGAGCAGTACTTC
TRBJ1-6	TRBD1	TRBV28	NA	CASTRTGGRSPLHF	TGTGCCAGCACTCGGACAGGGGGGCGGTCACCCCTCCACTTT
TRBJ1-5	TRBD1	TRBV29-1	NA	CSVSGQGNQPQHF	TGCAGCGTTTCGGGACAGGGAAATCAGCCCCAGCATTTT
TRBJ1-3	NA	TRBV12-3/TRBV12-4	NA	CASTKLNTIYF	TGTGCCAGCACCAAACTAAACACCATATATTTT
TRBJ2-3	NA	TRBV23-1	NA	CASSRRDTSSTDTQYF	TGCGCCAGCAGTCGAAGGGACACCTCTAGCACAGATACGCAGTATTTT
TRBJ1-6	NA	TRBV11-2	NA	CASRKEAEGRNSPLHF	TGTGCCAGCAGGAAAGAGGCAGAGGGGAGGAATTCACCCCTCCACTTT
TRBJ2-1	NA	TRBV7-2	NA	CASSLGTGFSSYNEQFF	TGTGCCAGCAGCTTAGGCACAGGCTTTAGCTCCTACAATGAGCAGTTCTTC
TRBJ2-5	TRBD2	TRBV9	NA	CASSVEAGARGETQYF	TGTGCCAGCAGCGTAGAGGCGGGAGCGCGGGGGGAGACCCAGTACTTC
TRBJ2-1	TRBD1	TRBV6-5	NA	CASSYNRDREQFF	TGTGCCAGCAGTTATAACCGGGACAGAGAGCAGTTCTTC
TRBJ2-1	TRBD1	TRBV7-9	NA	CASSLVQRTGLSYNEQFF	TGTGCCAGCAGCTTAGTACAAAGGACAGGCCTTTCCTACAATGAGCAGTTCTTC
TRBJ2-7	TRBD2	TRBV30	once	CAWSPQAGVREQYF	TGTGCCTGGAGTCCCCAAGCGGGAGTACGCGAGCAGTACTTC
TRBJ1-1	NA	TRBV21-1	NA	CASSKSGAFF	TGTGCCAGCAGCAAAAGTGGCGCTTTCTTT
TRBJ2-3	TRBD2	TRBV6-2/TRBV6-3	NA	CASSLLAGGRDTQYF	TGTGCCAGCAGCCTCCTGGCGGGAGGTAGGGATACGCAGTATTTT
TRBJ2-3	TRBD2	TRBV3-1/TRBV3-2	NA	CASSQEGGGGDTQYF	TGTGCCAGCAGCCAAGAGGGCGGGGGAGGGGATACGCAGTATTTT
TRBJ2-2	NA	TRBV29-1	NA	CSVSRNTGELFF	TGCAGCGTTAGCCGGAACACCGGGGAGCTGTTTTTT
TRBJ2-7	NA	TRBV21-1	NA	CASSTHRGTYEQYF	TGTGCCAGCAGTACCCACAGGGGGACCTACGAGCAGTACTTC